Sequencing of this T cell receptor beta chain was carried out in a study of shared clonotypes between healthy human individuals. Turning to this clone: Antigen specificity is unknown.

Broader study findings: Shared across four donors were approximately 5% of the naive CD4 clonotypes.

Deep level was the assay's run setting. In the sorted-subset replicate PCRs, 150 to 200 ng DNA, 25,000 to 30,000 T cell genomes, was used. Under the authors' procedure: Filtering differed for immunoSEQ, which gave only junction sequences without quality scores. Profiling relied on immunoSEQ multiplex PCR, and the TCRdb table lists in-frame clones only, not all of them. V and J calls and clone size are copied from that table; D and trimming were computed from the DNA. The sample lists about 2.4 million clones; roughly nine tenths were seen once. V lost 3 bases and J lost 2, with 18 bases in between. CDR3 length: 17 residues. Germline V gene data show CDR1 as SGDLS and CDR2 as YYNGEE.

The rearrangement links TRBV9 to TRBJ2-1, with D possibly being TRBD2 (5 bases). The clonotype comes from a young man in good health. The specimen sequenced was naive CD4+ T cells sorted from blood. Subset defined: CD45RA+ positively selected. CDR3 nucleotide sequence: TGTGCCAGCAGCGGAGGTTCTGATGCGGGTCCCTACAATGAGCAGTTCTTC. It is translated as CASSGGSDAGPYNEQFF.